This T cell receptor beta chain comes out of a study of blood T cell repertoires in COVID-19. Study as a whole: Acute and convalescent COVID-19 samples came from the United States, Italy and Spain. In each case, the material was cDNA or gDNA derived from T cells, B-cell-depleted T cells, or PBMCs.

In the source study's methods: The assay estimated nucleated cells by amplifying reference gene primers. Method: immunoSEQ multiplex PCR; TCRdb's copy keeps in-frame clones and lacks some. The DNA was the basis for D and trimming; V, J and clone size are from that table. The sample consists of 200,000 to 250,000 clones, 82% of them appearing once. The V end lost 4 bases, the J end lost 1 base, and 4 bases lay between the germline ends. The germline CDR1 and CDR2 sequences are LGHNA and YSLEER. The CDR3 consists of 12 residues. This TCR came from a woman aged 70-85 years with acute or convalescent COVID-19. Sequenced sample: peripheral blood. This chain connects TRBV4-3 to TRBJ1-2, with no clear D. CDR3 sequence: CASSLSNYGYTF. In nucleotides, the CDR3 is TGCGCCAGCAGCCTCAGTAACTATGGCTACACCTTC.